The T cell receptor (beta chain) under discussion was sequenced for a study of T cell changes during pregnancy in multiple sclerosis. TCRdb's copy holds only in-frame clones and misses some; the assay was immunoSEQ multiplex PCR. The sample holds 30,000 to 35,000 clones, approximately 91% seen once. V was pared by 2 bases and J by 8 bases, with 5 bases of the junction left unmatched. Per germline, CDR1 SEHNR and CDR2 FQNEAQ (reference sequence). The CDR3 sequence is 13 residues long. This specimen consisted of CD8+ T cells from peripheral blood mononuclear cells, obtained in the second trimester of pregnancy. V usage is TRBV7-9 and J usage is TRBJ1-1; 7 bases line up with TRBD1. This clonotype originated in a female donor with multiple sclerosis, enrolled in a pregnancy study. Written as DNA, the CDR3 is TGTGCCAGCAGCTTAACACAGGGGCCGGAAGCTTTCTTT. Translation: CASSLTQGPEAFF. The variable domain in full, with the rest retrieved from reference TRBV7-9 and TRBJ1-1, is DTGVSQNPRHKITKRGQNVTFRCDPISEHNRLYWYRQTLGQGPEFLTYFQNEAQLEKSRLLSDRFSAERPKGSFSTLEIQRTEQGDSAMYLCASSLTQGPEAFFGQGTRLTVV.